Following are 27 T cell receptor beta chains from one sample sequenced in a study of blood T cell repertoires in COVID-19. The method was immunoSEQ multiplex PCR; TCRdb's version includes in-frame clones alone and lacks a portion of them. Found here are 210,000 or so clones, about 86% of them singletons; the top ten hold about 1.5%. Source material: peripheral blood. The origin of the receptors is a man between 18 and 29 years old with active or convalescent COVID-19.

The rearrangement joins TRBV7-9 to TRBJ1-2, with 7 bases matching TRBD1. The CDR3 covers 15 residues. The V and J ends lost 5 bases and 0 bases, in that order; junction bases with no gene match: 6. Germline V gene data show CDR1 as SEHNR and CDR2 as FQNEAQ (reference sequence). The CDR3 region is CASSPTGQANYGYTF. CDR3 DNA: TGTGCCAGCAGCCCAACTGGACAGGCTAACTATGGCTACACCTTC.

CDR3 loop: CASSRTQQSGELFF. The CDR3 DNA sequence: TGTGCCAGCAGCCGAACCCAACAATCCGGGGAGCTGTTTTTT. The genes are TRBV6-6 and TRBJ2-2, with D unclear. V was trimmed by 6 bases and J by 6 bases, leaving 14 bases between them. The CDR3 length is 14 residues. Germline V CDR1 and CDR2: MNHNY, SVGAGI (reference sequence).

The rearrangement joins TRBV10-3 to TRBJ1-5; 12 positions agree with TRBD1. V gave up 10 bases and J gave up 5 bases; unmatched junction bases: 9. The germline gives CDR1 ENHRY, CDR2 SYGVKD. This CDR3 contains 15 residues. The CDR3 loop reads CATAGTGGYDQPQHF. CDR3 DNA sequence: TGTGCCACGGCCGGGACAGGGGGCTATGATCAGCCCCAGCATTTT.

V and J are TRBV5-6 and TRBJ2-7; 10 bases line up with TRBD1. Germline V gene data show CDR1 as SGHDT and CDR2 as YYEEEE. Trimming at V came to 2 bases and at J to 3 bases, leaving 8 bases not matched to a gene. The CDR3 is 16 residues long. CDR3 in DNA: TGTGCCAGCAGCTTACTAGGACAGGGGGGACGCTACGAGCAGTACTTC. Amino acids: CASSLLGQGGRYEQYF.

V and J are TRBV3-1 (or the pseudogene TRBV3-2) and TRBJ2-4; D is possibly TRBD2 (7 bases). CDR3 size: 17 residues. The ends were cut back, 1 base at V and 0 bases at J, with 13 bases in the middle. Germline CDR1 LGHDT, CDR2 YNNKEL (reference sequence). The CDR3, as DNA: TGTGCCAGCAGCCAAGCGGGGGGCAGACTAGCCAAAAACATTCAGTACTTC. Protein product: CASSQAGGRLAKNIQYF.

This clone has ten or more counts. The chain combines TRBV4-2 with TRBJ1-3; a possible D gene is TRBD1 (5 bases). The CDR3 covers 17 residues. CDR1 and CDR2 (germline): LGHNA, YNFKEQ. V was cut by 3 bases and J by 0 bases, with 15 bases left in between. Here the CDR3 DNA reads TGTGCCAGCAGCCACCCCAGGGCCGCCACCTCTGGAAACACCATATATTTT. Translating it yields CASSHPRAATSGNTIYF.

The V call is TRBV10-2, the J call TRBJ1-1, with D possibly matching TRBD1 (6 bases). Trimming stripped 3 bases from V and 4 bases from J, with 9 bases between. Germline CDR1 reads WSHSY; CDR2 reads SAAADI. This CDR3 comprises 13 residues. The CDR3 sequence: CASSEQGRTEAFF. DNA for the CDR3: TGCGCCAGCAGTGAACAGGGCCGCACTGAAGCTTTCTTT.

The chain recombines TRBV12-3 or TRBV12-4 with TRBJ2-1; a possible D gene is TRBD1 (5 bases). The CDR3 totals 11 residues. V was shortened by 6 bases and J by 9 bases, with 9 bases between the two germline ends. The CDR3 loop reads CASSTRGEQFF. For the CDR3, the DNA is TGTGCCAGCAGCACAAGGGGTGAGCAGTTCTTC.

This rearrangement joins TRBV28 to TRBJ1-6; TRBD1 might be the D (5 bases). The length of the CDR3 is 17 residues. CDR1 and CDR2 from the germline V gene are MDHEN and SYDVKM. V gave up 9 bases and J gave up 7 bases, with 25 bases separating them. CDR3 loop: CARPPSTQVGRNSPLHF. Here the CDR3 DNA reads TGTGCCAGACCCCCCAGCACACAGGTAGGGCGGAATTCACCCCTCCACTTT.

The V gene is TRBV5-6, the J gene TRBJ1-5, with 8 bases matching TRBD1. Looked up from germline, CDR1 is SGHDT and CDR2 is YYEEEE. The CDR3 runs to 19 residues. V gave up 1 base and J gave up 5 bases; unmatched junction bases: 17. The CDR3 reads CASSLFTGKRTGIDQPQHF. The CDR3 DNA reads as TGTGCCAGCAGCTTGTTTACGGGTAAGCGGACAGGGATAGATCAGCCCCAGCATTTT.

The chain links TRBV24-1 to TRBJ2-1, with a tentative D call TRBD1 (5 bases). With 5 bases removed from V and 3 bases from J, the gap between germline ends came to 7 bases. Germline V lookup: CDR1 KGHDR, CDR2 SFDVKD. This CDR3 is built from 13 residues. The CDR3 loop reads CATSAGIYNEQFF. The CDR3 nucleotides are TGTGCCACCAGTGCAGGGATCTACAATGAGCAGTTCTTC.

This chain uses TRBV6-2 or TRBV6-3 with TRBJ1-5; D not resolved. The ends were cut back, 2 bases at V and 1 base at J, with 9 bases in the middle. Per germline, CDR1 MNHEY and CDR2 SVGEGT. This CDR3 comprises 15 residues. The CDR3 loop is CASSYGQTSNQPQHF. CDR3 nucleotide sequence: TGTGCCAGCAGTTACGGGCAGACGAGCAATCAGCCCCAGCATTTT.

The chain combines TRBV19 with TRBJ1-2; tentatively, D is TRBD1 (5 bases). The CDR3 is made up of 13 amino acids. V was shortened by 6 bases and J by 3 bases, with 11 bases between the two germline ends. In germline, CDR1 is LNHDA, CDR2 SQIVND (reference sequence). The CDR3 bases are TGTGCCAGTAGGATCGACAGCTACTATGGCTACACCTTC. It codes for CASRIDSYYGYTF.

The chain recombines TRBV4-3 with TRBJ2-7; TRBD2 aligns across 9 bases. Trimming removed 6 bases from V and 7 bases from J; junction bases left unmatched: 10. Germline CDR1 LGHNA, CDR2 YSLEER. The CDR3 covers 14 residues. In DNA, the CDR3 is TGCGCCAGCAGTCCCGGGACTAGCTTGGGAGAGCAGTACTTC. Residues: CASSPGTSLGEQYF.

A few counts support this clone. The CDR3 spells CASSSTYSGRLVDEQYF. DNA for the CDR3: TGTGCCAGCTCATCAACCTATAGCGGGAGGCTCGTCGACGAGCAGTACTTC. The rearrangement joins TRBV18 to TRBJ2-7; TRBD2 agrees at 10 bases. Germline lookup yields CDR1 KGHSH and CDR2 LQKENI. CDR3 length equals 17 residues. J was trimmed by 5 bases and V by 5 bases; bases with no gene match: 15.

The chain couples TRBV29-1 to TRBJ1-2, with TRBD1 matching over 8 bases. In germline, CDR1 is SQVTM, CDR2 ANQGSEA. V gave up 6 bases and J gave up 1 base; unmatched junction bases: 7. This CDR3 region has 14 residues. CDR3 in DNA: TGCAGCGTAGCCGCAGGACAGGGTAACTATGGCTACACCTTC. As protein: CSVAAGQGNYGYTF.

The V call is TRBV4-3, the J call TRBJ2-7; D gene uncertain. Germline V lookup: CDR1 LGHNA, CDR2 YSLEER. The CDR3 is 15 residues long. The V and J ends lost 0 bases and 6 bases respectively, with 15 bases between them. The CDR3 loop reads CASSQDFSASGEQYF. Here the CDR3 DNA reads TGCGCCAGCAGCCAAGATTTCAGTGCCTCGGGCGAGCAGTACTTC.

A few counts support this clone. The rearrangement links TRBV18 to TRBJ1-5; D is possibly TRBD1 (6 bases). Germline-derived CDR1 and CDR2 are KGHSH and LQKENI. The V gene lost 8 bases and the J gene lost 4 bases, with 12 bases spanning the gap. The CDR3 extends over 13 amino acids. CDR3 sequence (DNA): TGTGCCAGCGCAAAAACAGGGAATCAGCCCCAGCATTTT. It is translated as CASAKTGNQPQHF.

The CDR3 region has the DNA TGTGCCAGCAGCCCCTGGGTGAGGGGAGGCAGTCAGCCCCAGCATTTT. This sequence encodes CASSPWVRGGSQPQHF. The gene calls are TRBV7-6 and TRBJ1-5; possibly TRBD1 for D (5 bases). V lost 5 bases, J lost 6 bases, and 20 bases lay in between. Germline CDR1 SGHVS, CDR2 FNYEAQ. This CDR3 is built from 16 residues.

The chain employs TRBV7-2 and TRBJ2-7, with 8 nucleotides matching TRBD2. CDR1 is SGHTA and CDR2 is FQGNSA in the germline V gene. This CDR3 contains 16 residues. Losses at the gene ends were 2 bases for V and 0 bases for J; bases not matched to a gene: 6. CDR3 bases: TGTGCCAGCAGCTTATCCCAGCGGGAGTTCTCCTACGAGCAGTACTTC. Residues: CASSLSQREFSYEQYF.

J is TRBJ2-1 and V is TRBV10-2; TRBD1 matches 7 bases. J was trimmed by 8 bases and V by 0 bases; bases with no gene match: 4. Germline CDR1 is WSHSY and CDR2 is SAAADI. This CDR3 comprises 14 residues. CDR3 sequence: CASSESGQVDEQFF. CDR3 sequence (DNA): TGCGCCAGCAGTGAGTCCGGACAGGTCGATGAGCAGTTCTTC.

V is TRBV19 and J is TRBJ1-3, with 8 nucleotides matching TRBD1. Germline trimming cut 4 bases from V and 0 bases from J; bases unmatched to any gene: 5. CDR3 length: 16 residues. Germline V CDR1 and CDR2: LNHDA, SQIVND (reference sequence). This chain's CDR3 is CASSRQGLISGNTIYF. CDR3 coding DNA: TGTGCCAGTAGTAGACAGGGGCTTATCTCTGGAAACACCATATATTTT. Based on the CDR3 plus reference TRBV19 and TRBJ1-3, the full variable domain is DGGITQSPKYLFRKEGQNVTLSCEQNLNHDAMYWYRQDPGQGLRLIYYSQIVNDFQKGDIAEGYSVSREKKESFPLTVTSAQKNPTAFYLCASSRQGLISGNTIYFGEGSWLTVV.

DNA for the CDR3: TGTGCCAGCAGCTTAATTCAGGGCGTCGCTGAAGCTTTCTTT. Its protein is CASSLIQGVAEAFF. The chain is built from TRBV11-2 and TRBJ1-1; possibly TRBD1 for D (5 bases). Trimming shortened V by 2 bases and J by 6 bases, and 13 bases separated the two germline ends. The CDR3 loop spans 14 amino acids. The V gene's germline CDR1 is SGHAT and CDR2 FQNNGV.

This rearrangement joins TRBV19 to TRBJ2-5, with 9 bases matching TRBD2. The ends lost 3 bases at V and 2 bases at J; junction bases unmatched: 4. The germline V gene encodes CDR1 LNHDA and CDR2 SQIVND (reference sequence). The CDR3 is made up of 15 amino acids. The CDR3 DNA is TGTGCCAGTAGTATCCAAGCGGGAGGTCAAGAGACCCAGTACTTC. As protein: CASSIQAGGQETQYF.

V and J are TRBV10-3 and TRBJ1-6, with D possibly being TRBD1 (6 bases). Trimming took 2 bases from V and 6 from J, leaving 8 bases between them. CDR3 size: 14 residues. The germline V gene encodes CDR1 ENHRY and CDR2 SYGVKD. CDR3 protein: CAISERTVNSPLHF. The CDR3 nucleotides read TGTGCCATCAGTGAGAGGACAGTTAATTCACCCCTCCACTTT.

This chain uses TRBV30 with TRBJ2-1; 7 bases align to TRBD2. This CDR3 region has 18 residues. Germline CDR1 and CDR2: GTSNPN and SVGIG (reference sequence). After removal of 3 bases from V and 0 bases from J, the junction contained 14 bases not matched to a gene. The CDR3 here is CAWRPPAGGRGSYNEQFF. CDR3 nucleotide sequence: TGTGCCTGGAGGCCCCCCGCCGGAGGGAGGGGCTCCTACAATGAGCAGTTCTTC.

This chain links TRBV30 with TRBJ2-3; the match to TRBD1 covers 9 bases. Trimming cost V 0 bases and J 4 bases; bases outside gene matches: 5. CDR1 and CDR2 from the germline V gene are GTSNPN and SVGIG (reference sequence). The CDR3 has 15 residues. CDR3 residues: CAWSVLDRGSDTQYF. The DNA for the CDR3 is TGTGCCTGGAGTGTATTGGACAGGGGCTCAGATACGCAGTATTTT.